This entry features one T cell receptor (beta chain) sequence. The sample is drawn from a study of control samples from healthy donors and cancer patients. Clones were sequenced by immunoSEQ multiplex PCR, and TCRdb holds only the in-frame ones, with some missing. The table shows about 190,000 clones, with approximately 91% occurring only once. CDR3 length equals 13 residues. CDR1 is LNHDA and CDR2 is SQIVND in the germline V gene (reference sequence). The V end lost 5 bases, the J end lost 4 bases, and 11 bases lay between the germline ends. Sequencing was done on a sample of blood. The genes are TRBV19 and TRBJ1-1; TRBD1 might be the D (5 bases). This receptor was identified in a man aged 25-45 years in good health. CDR3 residues: CASSFGQTTEAFF. The CDR3 region has the DNA TGTGCCAGTAGTTTTGGACAAACCACTGAAGCTTTCTTT.